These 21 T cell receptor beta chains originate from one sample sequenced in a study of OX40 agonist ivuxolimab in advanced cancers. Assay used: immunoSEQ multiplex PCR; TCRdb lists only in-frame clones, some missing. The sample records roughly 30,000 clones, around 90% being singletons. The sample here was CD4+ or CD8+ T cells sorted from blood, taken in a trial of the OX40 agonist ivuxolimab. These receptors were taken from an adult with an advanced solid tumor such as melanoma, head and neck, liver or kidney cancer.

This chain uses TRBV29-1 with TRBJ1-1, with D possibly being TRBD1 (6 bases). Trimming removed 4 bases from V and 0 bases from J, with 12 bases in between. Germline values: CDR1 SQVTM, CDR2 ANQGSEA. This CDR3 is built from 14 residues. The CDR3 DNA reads TGCAGCGTTGGAACAGGGCCTATGAACACTGAAGCTTTCTTT. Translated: CSVGTGPMNTEAFF.

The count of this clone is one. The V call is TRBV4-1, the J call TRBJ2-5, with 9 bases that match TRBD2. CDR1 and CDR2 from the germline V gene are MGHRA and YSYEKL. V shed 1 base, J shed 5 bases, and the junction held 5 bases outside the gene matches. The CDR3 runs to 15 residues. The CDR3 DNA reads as TGCGCCAGCAGCCAAGGGCTAGCGGGAAGGGAGACCCAGTACTTC. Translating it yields CASSQGLAGRETQYF.

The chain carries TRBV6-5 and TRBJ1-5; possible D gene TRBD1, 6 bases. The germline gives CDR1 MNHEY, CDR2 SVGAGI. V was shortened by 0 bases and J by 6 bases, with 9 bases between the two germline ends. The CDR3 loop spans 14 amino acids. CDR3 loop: CASSYSEGGQPQHF. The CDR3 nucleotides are TGTGCCAGCAGTTACTCAGAAGGGGGTCAGCCCCAGCATTTT.

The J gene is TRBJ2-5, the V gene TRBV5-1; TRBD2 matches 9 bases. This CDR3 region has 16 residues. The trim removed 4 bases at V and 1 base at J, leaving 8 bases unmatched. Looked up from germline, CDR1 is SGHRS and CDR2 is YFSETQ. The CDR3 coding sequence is TGCGCCAGCAGCCCTAGGGGTAGCGGGAGCCAAGAGACCCAGTACTTC. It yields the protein CASSPRGSGSQETQYF.

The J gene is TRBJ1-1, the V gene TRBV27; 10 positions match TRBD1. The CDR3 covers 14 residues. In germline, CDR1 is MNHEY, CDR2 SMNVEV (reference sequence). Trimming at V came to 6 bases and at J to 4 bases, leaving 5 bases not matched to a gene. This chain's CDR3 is CASRLGQGSTEAFF. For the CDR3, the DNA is TGTGCCAGCAGGTTGGGACAGGGGTCCACTGAAGCTTTCTTT.

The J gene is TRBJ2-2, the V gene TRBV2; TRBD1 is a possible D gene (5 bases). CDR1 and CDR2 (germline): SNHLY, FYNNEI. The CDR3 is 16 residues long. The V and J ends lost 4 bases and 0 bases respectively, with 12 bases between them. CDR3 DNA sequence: TGTGCCAGCAGTGTGGGGCAGGGTTCGAACACCGGGGAGCTGTTTTTT. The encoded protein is CASSVGQGSNTGELFF.

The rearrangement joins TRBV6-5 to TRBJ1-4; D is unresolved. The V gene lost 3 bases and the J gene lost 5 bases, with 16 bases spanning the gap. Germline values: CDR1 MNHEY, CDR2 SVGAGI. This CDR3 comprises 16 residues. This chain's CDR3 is CASSYLPYSDNEKLFF. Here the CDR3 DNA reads TGTGCCAGCAGTTATCTCCCGTACAGCGACAATGAAAAACTGTTTTTT.

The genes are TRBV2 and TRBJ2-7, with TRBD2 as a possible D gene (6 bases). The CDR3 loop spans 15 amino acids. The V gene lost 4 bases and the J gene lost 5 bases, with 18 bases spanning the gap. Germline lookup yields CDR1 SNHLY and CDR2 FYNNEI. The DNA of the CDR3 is TGTGCCAGCAGTGCGCAGGACTATTGGGACGACGAGCAGTACTTC. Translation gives CASSAQDYWDDEQYF.

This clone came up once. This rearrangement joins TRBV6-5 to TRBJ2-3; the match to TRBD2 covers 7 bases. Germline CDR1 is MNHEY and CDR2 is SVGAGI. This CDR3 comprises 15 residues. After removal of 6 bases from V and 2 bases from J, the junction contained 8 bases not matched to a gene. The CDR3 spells CASRLSSGYTDTQYF. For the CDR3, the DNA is TGTGCCAGCAGGCTCTCTAGCGGCTACACAGATACGCAGTATTTT.

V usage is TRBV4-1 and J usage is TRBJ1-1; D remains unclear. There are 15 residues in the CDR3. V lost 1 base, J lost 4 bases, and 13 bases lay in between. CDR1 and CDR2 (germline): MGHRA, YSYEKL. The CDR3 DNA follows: TGCGCCAGCAGCCAAGTTGGGCCTTCGGGCACTGAAGCTTTCTTT. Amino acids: CASSQVGPSGTEAFF.

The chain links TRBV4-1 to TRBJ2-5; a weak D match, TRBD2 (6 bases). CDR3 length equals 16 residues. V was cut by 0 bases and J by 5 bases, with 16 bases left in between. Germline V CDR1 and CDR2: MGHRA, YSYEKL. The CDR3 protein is CASSQDLAQKGETQYF. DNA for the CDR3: TGCGCCAGCAGCCAAGATCTAGCGCAAAAGGGGGAGACCCAGTACTTC.

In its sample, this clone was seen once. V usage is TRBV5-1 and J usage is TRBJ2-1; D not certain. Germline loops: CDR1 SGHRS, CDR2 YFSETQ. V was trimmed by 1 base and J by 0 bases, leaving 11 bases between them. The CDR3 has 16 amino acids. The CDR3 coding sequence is TGCGCCAGCAGCTTGTTTCCGGTCAACTCCTACAATGAGCAGTTCTTC. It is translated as CASSLFPVNSYNEQFF.

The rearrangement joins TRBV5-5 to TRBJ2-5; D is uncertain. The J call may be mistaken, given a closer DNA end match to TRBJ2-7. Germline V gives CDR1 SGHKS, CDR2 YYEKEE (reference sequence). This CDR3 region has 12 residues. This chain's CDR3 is CASSLEGYEQYF. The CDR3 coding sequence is TGTGCCAGCAGCTTGGAGGGCTACGAGCAGTACTTC.

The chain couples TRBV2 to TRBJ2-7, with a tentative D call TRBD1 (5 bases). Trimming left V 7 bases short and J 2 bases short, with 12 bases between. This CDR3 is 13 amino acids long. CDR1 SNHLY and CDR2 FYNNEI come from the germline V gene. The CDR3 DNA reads TGTGCCAGCACCCTAGGGGAAACCTACGAGCAGTACTTC. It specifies CASTLGETYEQYF.

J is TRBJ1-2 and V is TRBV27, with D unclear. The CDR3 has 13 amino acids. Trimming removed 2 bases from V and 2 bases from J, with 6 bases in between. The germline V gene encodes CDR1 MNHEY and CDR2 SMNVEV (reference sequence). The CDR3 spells CASSLAGNYGYTF. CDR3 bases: TGTGCCAGCAGTTTAGCGGGGAACTATGGCTACACCTTC.

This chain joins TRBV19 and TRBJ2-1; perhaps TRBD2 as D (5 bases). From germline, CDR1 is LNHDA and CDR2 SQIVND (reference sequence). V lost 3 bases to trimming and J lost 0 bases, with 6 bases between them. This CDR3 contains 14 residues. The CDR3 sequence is CASSILASYNEQFF. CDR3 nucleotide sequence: TGTGCCAGTAGTATCCTAGCCTCCTACAATGAGCAGTTCTTC.

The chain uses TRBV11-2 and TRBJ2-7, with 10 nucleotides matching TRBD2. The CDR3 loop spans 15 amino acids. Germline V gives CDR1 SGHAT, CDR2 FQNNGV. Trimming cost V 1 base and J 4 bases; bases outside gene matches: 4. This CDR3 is CASSLGSSGGYEQYF. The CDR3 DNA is TGTGCCAGCAGCTTAGGGTCTAGCGGGGGTTACGAGCAGTACTTC.

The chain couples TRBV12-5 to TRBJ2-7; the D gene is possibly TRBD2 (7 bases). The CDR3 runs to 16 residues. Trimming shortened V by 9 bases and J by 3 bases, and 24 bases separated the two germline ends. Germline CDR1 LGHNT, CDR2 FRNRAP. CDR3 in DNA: TGTGCTAGCGGCCCAGGGGTTGAGGGGAGGGGCTACGAGCAGTACTTC. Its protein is CASGPGVEGRGYEQYF.

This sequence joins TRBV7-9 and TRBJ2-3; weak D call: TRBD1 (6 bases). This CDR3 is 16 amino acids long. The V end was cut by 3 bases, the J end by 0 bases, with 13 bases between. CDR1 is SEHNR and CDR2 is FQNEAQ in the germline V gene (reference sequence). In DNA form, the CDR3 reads TGTGCCAGCAGCTTTAGGACAGCTGAGAGCACAGATACGCAGTATTTT. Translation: CASSFRTAESTDTQYF.

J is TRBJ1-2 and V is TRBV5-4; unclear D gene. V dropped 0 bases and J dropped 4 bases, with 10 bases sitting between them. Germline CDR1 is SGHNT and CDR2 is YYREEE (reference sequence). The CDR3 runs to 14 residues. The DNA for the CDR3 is TGTGCCAGCAGCTTGGCCGGTCTGGTCTATGGCTACACCTTC. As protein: CASSLAGLVYGYTF.

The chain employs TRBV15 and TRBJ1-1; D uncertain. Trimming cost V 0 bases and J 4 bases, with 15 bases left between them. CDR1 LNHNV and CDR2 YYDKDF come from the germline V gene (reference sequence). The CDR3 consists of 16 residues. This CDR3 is CATSRDPAVAGTEAFF. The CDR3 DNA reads TGTGCCACCAGCAGAGATCCTGCGGTGGCTGGCACTGAAGCTTTCTTT.